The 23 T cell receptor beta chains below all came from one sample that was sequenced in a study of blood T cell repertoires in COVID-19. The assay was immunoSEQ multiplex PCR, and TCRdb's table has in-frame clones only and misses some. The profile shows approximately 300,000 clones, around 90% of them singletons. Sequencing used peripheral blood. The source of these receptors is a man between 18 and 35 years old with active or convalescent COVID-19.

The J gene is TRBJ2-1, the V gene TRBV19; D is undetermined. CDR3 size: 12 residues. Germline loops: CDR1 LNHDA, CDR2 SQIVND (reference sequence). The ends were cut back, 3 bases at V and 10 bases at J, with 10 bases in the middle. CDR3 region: CASSIQPGEQFF. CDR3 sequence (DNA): TGTGCCAGTAGTATCCAGCCCGGGGAGCAGTTCTTC.

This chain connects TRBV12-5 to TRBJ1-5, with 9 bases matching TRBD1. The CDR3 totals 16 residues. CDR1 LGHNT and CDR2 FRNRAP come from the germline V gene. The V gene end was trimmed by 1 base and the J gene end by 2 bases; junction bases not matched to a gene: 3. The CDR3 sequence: CASGLARDRGNQPQHF. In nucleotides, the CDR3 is TGTGCTAGTGGTTTGGCCCGGGACAGGGGCAATCAGCCCCAGCATTTT.

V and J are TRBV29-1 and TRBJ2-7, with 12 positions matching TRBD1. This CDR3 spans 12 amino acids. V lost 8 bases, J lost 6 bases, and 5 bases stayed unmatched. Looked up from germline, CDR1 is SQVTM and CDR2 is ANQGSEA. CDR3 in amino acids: CSTGTGGAEQYF. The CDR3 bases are TGCAGCACAGGGACAGGGGGCGCCGAGCAGTACTTC.

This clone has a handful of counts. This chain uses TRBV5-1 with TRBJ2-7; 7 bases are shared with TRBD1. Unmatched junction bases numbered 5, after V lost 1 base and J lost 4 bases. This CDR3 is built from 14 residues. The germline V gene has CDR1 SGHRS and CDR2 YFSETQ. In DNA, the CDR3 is TGCGCCAGCAGCTTGATACAGGGGAAATACGAGCAGTACTTC. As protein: CASSLIQGKYEQYF.

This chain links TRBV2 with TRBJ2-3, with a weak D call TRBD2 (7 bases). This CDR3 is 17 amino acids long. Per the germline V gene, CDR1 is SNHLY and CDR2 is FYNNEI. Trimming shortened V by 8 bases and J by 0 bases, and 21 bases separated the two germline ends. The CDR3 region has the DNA TGTGCCAGCTTAAGGGGGGGGACACAAACTAGCACAGATACGCAGTATTTT. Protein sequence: CASLRGGTQTSTDTQYF.

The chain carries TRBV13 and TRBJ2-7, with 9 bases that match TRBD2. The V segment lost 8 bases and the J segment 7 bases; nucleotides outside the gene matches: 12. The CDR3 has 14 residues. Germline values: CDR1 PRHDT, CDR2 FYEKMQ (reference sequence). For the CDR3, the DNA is TGTGCCAGCCGCAGAGCGGGAGGACCGGGGGAGCAGTACTTC. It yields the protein CASRRAGGPGEQYF.

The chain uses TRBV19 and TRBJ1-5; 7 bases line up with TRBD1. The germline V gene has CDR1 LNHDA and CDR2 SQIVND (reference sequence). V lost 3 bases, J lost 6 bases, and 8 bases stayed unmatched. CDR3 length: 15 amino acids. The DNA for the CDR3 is TGTGCCAGTAGTATCCCGACAGGGATACCTCAGCCCCAGCATTTT. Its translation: CASSIPTGIPQPQHF.

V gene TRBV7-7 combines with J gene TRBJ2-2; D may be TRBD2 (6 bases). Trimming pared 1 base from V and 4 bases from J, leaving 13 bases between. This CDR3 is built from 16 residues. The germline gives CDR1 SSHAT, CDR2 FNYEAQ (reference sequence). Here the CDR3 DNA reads TGTGCCAGCAGCTTAGTCGTGGGAGGCCTCACCGGGGAGCTGTTTTTT. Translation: CASSLVVGGLTGELFF.

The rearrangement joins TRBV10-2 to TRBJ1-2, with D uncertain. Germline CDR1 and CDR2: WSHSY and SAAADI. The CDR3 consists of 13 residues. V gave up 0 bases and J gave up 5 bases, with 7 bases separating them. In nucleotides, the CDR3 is TGCGCCAGCAGTGAGTCTTCAGTTTATGGCTACACCTTC. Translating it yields CASSESSVYGYTF.

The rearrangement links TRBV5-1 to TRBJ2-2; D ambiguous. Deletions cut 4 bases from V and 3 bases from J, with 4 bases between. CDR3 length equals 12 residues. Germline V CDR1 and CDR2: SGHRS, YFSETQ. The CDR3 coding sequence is TGCGCCAGCAGCCGTGACACCGGGGAGCTGTTTTTT. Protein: CASSRDTGELFF.

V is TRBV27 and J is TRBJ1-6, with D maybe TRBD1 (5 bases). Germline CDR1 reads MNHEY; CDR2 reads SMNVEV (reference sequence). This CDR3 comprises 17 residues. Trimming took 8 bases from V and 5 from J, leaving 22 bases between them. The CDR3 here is CASALWGGEANNSPLHF. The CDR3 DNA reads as TGTGCCAGCGCTTTATGGGGGGGGGAGGCCAATAATTCACCCCTCCACTTT.

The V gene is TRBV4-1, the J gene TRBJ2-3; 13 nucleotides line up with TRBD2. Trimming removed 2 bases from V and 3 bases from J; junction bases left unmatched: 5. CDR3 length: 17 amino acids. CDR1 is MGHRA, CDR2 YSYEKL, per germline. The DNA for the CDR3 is TGCGCCAGCAGCCAACCCGGGACTAGCGGGGAAACAGATACGCAGTATTTT. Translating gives CASSQPGTSGETDTQYF.

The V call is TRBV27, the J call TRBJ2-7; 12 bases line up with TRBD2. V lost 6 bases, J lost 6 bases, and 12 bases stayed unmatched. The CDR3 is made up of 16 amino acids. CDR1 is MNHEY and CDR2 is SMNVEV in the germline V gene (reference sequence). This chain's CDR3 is CASSPTRLAGAFEQYF. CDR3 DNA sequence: TGTGCCAGCAGCCCCACCCGACTAGCGGGAGCCTTCGAGCAGTACTTC.

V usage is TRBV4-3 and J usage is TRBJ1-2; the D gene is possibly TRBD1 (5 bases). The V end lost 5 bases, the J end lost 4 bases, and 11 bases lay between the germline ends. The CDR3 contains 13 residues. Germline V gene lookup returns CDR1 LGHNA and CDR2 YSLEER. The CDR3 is CASSKTDSYGYTF. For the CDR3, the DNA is TGCGCCAGCAGCAAGACAGACTCCTATGGCTACACCTTC.

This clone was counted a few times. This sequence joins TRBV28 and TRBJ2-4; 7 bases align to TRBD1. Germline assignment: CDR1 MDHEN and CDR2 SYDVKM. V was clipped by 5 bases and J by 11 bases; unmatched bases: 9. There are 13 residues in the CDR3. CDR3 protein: CASSTGQTRVQYF. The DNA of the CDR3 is TGTGCCAGCAGTACGGGACAGACAAGAGTTCAGTACTTC.

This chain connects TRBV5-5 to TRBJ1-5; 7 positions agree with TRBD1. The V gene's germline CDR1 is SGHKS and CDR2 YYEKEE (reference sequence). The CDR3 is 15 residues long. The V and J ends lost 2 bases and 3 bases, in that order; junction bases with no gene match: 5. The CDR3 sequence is CASSFSTGNNQPQHF. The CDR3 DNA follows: TGTGCCAGCAGCTTCTCGACAGGGAACAATCAGCCCCAGCATTTT.

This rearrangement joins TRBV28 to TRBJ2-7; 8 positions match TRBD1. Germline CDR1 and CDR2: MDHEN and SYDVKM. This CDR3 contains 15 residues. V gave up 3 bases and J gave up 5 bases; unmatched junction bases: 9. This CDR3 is CASSLPGGAVNEQYF. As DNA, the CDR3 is TGTGCCAGCAGTTTGCCAGGGGGCGCCGTGAACGAGCAGTACTTC.

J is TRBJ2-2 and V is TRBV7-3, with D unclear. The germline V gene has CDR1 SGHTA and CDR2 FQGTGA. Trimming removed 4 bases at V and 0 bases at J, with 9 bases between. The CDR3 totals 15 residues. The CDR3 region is CASSSQRANTGELFF. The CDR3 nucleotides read TGTGCCAGCAGCTCCCAGCGAGCGAACACCGGGGAGCTGTTTTTT.

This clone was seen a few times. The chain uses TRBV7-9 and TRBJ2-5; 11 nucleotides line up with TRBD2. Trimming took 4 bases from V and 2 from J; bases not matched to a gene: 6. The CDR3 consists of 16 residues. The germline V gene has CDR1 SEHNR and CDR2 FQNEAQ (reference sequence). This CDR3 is CASSSYRTSGQETQYF. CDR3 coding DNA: TGTGCCAGCAGCTCTTACAGGACTAGCGGGCAAGAGACCCAGTACTTC.

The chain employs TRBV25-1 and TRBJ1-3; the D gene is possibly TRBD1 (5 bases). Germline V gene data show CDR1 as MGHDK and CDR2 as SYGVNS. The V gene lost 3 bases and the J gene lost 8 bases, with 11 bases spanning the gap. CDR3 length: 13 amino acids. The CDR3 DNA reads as TGTGCCAGCAGTGAGGGACTTGGGGACACCATATATTTT. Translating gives CASSEGLGDTIYF.

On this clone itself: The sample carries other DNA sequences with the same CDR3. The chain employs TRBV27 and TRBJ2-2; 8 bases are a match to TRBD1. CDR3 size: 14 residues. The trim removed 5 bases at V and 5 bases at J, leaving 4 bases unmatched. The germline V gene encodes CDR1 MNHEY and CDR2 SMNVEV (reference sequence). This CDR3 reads CASSTRTGTGELFF. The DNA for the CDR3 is TGTGCCAGCAGTACCCGGACAGGGACCGGGGAGCTGTTTTTT.

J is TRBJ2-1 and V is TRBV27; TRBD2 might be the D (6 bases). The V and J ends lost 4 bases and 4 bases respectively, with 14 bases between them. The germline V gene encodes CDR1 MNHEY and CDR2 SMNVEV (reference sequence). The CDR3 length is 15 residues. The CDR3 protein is CASSSPGLGYNEQFF. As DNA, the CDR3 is TGTGCCAGCAGTTCCCCGGGACTGGGGTACAATGAGCAGTTCTTC.

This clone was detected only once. The CDR3 sequence: CASSGTSPGETQYF. CDR3 sequence (DNA): TGTGCCAGCAGCGGGACTTCTCCCGGGGAGACCCAGTACTTC. This rearrangement joins TRBV6-6 to TRBJ2-5, with D possibly TRBD2 on 6 matching bases. The germline V and J ends were trimmed by 6 bases and 5 bases, with 16 bases remaining between them. Germline V gene sequence: CDR1 MNHNY, CDR2 SVGAGI (reference sequence). This CDR3 contains 14 residues.